A single T cell receptor (beta chain) is shown here with its context. This entry is derived from a study of identical twins. Template switching added a universal primer site; cDNA carried unique molecular identifiers. TCRdb independently ran MiXCR on the 5' RACE reads; one entry per CDR3 protein. The sample lists around 340,000 distinct CDR3 sequences; roughly an eighth were seen once. Deletions cut 3 bases from V and 10 bases from J, with 16 bases between. The CDR3 runs to 14 residues. CDR1 is MDHEN, CDR2 SYDVKM, per germline. This sample was also put to use in a study of yellow fever vaccine responses in identical twins.

This receptor was obtained from a woman aged 18-29 years in good health. Sequenced sample: CD8+ T cells sorted from blood. The chain carries TRBV28 and TRBJ2-1; D is perhaps TRBD2 (7 bases). The CDR3 sequence: CASSFGGLMGEQFF. The DNA of the CDR3 is TGTGCCAGCAGTTTCGGGGGGCTAATGGGGGAGCAGTTCTTC.